These 22 T cell receptor beta chains came from one sample sequenced in a study of T-cell memory formation after mild COVID-19. TCRdb processed the 5' RACE reads anew with MiXCR; each CDR3 protein has one entry. The data hold about 88,000 distinct CDR3 sequences, with more than 20% observed a single time. Source material: PBMCs or a T cell subset sorted from them (not recorded which). These receptor sequences come from a man younger than 35 who had mild COVID-19 (a few samples of this study predate the infection). Cell type and time point are not known.

There are a few counts of this clonotype. The J gene is TRBJ2-3, the V gene TRBV7-3, with a weak D call TRBD1 (5 bases). Germline V CDR1 and CDR2: SGHTA, FQGTGA. Trimming left V 3 bases short and J 4 bases short, with 8 bases between. This CDR3 spans 13 amino acids. The CDR3 loop is CASSFLGADTQYF. The CDR3 nucleotides are TGTGCCAGCAGCTTTTTAGGGGCAGATACGCAGTATTTT.

The CDR3 sequence: CASSQEGQSGGAWTQYF. The CDR3 region has the DNA TGTGCCAGCAGCCAAGAGGGCCAAAGCGGGGGAGCGTGGACCCAGTACTTC. The rearrangement uses TRBV4-2 and TRBJ2-7; 8 bases map to TRBD2. The end of the DNA fits TRBJ2-5 better, so the J call may be wrong. Germline CDR1 reads LGHNA; CDR2 reads YNFKEQ. The CDR3 consists of 17 residues.

This chain links TRBV6-5 with TRBJ2-7, with D unresolved. This CDR3 is built from 13 residues. V gave up 2 bases and J gave up 0 bases, with 5 bases separating them. Germline V gene sequence: CDR1 MNHEY, CDR2 SVGAGI. CDR3 sequence reads: CASSYGDSYEQYF. For the CDR3, the DNA is TGTGCCAGCAGTTACGGGGACTCCTACGAGCAGTACTTC.

The rearrangement links TRBV6-2 or TRBV6-3 to TRBJ2-7, with D maybe TRBD2 (5 bases). CDR3 size: 15 residues. The germline gives CDR1 MNHEY, CDR2 SVGEGT. Between the trimmed V and J ends, which lost 6 bases and 1 base, there was a span of 16 bases. CDR3 region: CASSPGYSHSYEQYV. The CDR3 DNA sequence: TGTGCCAGCAGCCCGGGGTATAGTCATTCCTACGAGCAGTACGTC.

V is TRBV6-2 or TRBV6-3 and J is TRBJ2-1, with 10 bases identical to TRBD2. Germline-derived CDR1 and CDR2 are MNHEY and SVGEGT. The CDR3 consists of 16 residues. Trimming took 5 bases from V and 6 from J; bases not matched to a gene: 10. CDR3 residues: CASSPSKAGGLNEQFF. The CDR3 DNA sequence: TGTGCCAGCAGTCCCTCCAAAGCGGGAGGGCTCAATGAGCAGTTCTTC.

This clonotype was counted only a few times. The rearrangement joins TRBV7-9 to TRBJ1-1; 8 bases match TRBD1. Germline values: CDR1 SEHNR, CDR2 FQNEAQ (reference sequence). Germline trimming cut 5 bases from V and 11 bases from J; bases unmatched to any gene: 16. The CDR3 consists of 15 residues. The CDR3 here is CASSPPTDRAKEAFF. DNA of the CDR3: TGTGCCAGCAGCCCCCCCACGGACAGGGCGAAAGAGGCTTTCTTT.

This clonotype was counted a single time. Written as DNA, the CDR3 is TGTGCCAGCAGCTTAGTCCAACAAGGTGAGGTTAACACTGAAGCTTTCTTT. It yields the protein CASSLVQQGEVNTEAFF. The chain uses TRBV7-8 and TRBJ1-1; D gene uncertain. The CDR3 consists of 17 residues. Germline V gene sequence: CDR1 SGHVS, CDR2 FQNEAQ. Trimming stripped 1 base from V and 2 bases from J, with 17 bases between.

This clonotype has only a few counts. The chain carries TRBV7-3 and TRBJ2-2; 9 bases map to TRBD2. The CDR3 covers 16 residues. Germline V CDR1 and CDR2: SGHTA, FQGTGA. The J segment lost 7 bases and the V segment lost 5 bases, leaving 11 bases of the junction unmatched. The CDR3 loop is CASSPQAGGRIGELFF. The CDR3 bases are TGTGCCAGCAGCCCCCAAGCGGGGGGCCGGATCGGGGAGCTGTTTTTT. The full variable domain, completed using reference TRBV7-3 and TRBJ2-2, is GAGVSQTPSNKVTEKGKYVELRCDPISGHTALYWYRQSLGQGPEFLIYFQGTGAADDSGLPNDRFFAVRPEGSVSTLKIQRTERGDSAVYLCASSPQAGGRIGELFFGEGSRLTVL.

This clonotype has more than one count but fewer than ten. The chain carries TRBV29-1 and TRBJ1-1; 9 bases are shared with TRBD1. CDR3 length equals 13 residues. V shed 6 bases, J shed 1 base, and the junction held 3 bases outside the gene matches. Germline-derived CDR1 and CDR2 are SQVTM and ANQGSEA. The DNA of the CDR3 is TGCAGCGTCGGGACAGGGTCGAACACTGAAGCTTTCTTT. Its translation: CSVGTGSNTEAFF.

This clonotype came up a few times. The chain couples TRBV7-3 to TRBJ1-1, with D unresolved. The germline V and J ends were trimmed by 5 bases and 1 base, with 14 bases remaining between them. Germline values: CDR1 SGHTA, CDR2 FQGTGA. The CDR3 contains 15 residues. CDR3 sequence: CASSPSGGKNTEAFF. Here the CDR3 DNA reads TGTGCCAGCAGCCCGTCGGGAGGGAAGAACACTGAAGCTTTCTTT.

J is TRBJ2-1 and V is TRBV11-2; 9 bases match TRBD2. This CDR3 has 16 amino acids. V lost 2 bases to trimming and J lost 2 bases; unmatched junction nucleotides: 4. Germline values: CDR1 SGHAT, CDR2 FQNNGV. As DNA, the CDR3 is TGTGCCAGCAGCTTACTGCAGCGGGGGGCCTACAATGAGCAGTTCTTC. It encodes CASSLLQRGAYNEQFF.

This clonotype was picked up a small number of times. This chain joins TRBV12-3 or TRBV12-4 and TRBJ2-2, with D unclear. There are 15 residues in the CDR3. V lost 6 bases, J lost 0 bases, and 11 bases lay in between. This CDR3 is CASRKLESNTGELFF. DNA of the CDR3: TGTGCCAGCAGGAAGCTAGAGTCGAACACCGGGGAGCTGTTTTTT.

This CDR3 is CASSPTGASYEQYV. CDR3 bases: TGTGCCAGCAGTCCTACAGGGGCCTCCTACGAGCAGTACGTC. The chain links TRBV14 to TRBJ2-7; TRBD1 aligns across 7 bases. Germline V gene data show CDR1 as SGHDN and CDR2 as FVKESK. The CDR3 length is 14 residues. After removal of 6 bases from V and 0 bases from J, the junction contained 5 bases not matched to a gene.

V is TRBV7-2 and J is TRBJ1-1; the D is unclear. The CDR3 is made up of 14 amino acids. V lost 2 bases and J lost 5, with 12 bases in between. Germline V gene lookup returns CDR1 SGHTA and CDR2 FQGNSA. The CDR3 loop reads CASSLTEGMTEAFF. CDR3 coding DNA: TGTGCCAGCAGCTTAACTGAGGGTATGACTGAAGCTTTCTTT.

This clonotype came up a few times. This chain uses TRBV29-1 with TRBJ2-7, with TRBD2 matching 7 bases. The CDR3 runs 12 residues. The junction had 8 bases not matched to a gene; V was cut back by 6 bases and J by 6 bases. In germline, CDR1 is SQVTM, CDR2 ANQGSEA. The CDR3 coding sequence is TGCAGCGTCCTTGAAGGACTAGGCGAGCAGTACTTC. Translation: CSVLEGLGEQYF.

The chain uses TRBV7-9 and TRBJ1-2, with a weak D call TRBD1 (6 bases). The ends were cut back, 4 bases at V and 3 bases at J, with 18 bases in the middle. Germline assignment: CDR1 SEHNR and CDR2 FQNEAQ (reference sequence). The CDR3 length is 16 residues. The CDR3 nucleotides are TGTGCCAGCAGCTCAACCGTTAGCACAGGGCACTATGGCTACACCTTC. Translated, it gives CASSSTVSTGHYGYTF.

The gene calls are TRBV7-9 and TRBJ1-1; D is perhaps TRBD1 (5 bases). Trimming left V 1 base short and J 6 bases short, with 12 bases between. CDR1 is SEHNR, CDR2 FQNEAQ, per germline (reference sequence). The CDR3 contains 14 residues. In DNA, the CDR3 is TGTGCCAGCAGCTTAGGATGGGGCTCCTCTGAAGCTTTCTTT. It codes for CASSLGWGSSEAFF.

This clonotype was observed a few times. The chain has TRBV7-2 and TRBJ2-3; 12 bases match TRBD1. The length of the CDR3 is 16 residues. Germline V gene lookup returns CDR1 SGHTA and CDR2 FQGNSA. The J segment lost 3 bases and the V segment lost 3 bases, leaving 4 bases of the junction unmatched. CDR3 nucleotide sequence: TGTGCCAGCAGCTTGGGACAGGGGGCACCTACAGATACGCAGTATTTT. Its protein product is CASSLGQGAPTDTQYF.

The rearrangement uses TRBV29-1 and TRBJ2-3; a weak D match, TRBD1 (5 bases). V shed 6 bases and J shed 7 bases, with 17 bases lying between them. CDR1 is SQVTM and CDR2 is ANQGSEA in the germline V gene. The CDR3 is made up of 13 amino acids. The CDR3 nucleotides read TGCAGCGTGAATCAGGGCCACCCTAATACGCAGTATTTT. This gives the protein CSVNQGHPNTQYF.

As DNA, the CDR3 is TGTGCCAGCAGGGGAGCGGCCTACAATGAGCAGTTCTTC. The encoded protein is CASRGAAYNEQFF. The J gene is TRBJ2-1, the V gene TRBV7-9; perhaps TRBD2 as D (5 bases). The CDR3 has 13 amino acids. Per germline, CDR1 SEHNR and CDR2 FQNEAQ (reference sequence). Trimming left V 6 bases short and J 2 bases short, with 8 bases between.

This clonotype was counted a few times. The chain combines TRBV11-2 with TRBJ2-1; 13 bases are a match to TRBD2. Trimming at V came to 5 bases and at J to 9 bases, leaving 10 bases not matched to a gene. CDR1 is SGHAT, CDR2 FQNNGV, per germline. The CDR3 runs to 16 residues. This CDR3 is CASSPGTSGAKGEQFF. The DNA for the CDR3 is TGTGCCAGCAGCCCAGGGACTAGCGGGGCGAAGGGTGAGCAGTTCTTC.

The J gene is TRBJ2-5, the V gene TRBV24-1; D is ambiguous. CDR3 length equals 13 residues. Germline CDR1 is KGHDR and CDR2 is SFDVKD. V shed 3 bases and J shed 0 bases, with 4 bases lying between them. CDR3 bases: TGTGCCACCAGTGATCAGTACCAAGAGACCCAGTACTTC. This codes for CATSDQYQETQYF.